This T cell receptor beta chain was retrieved from a study of cytomegalovirus exposure and HLA in healthy donors. Findings and caveats of the study: Data from an earlier analysis indicated that most TCR beta V segments were productive either about 90% or about 30% of the time. Upon later analysis, TCR association rates were observed to vary by HLA locus, being highest for DRB1 and lowest for HLA-C.

The PCR made use of 60 Vbeta and 13 Jbeta primers. Repertoires were generated with immunoSEQ multiplex PCR, while TCRdb's copy carries only in-frame clones and drops some. Among around 70,000 clones listed, approximately 81% were seen once. Points on this clone: Its antigen is undetermined.

The CDR3 consists of 13 residues. Germline V gives CDR1 LNHDA, CDR2 SQIVND (reference sequence). V lost 1 base and J lost 3, with 7 bases in between. This receptor was taken from a woman aged 40 to 50 in good health and CMV-seropositive. Sequenced material: PBMCs. The chain has TRBV19 and TRBJ2-7; tentative D call: TRBD1 (5 bases). In DNA, the CDR3 is TGTGCCAGTAGTATAGGACAGTACTACGAGCAGTACTTC. Protein sequence: CASSIGQYYEQYF.